The source of this T cell receptor (beta chain) is a study of CD8+ T cells in alopecia areata. General study results and limits: Lesional scalp exceeded normal scalp in clonality, especially in alopecia totalis/universalis.

Trimming took 4 bases from V and 2 from J, leaving 10 bases between them. Germline lookup yields CDR1 SGHDT and CDR2 YYEEEE. This CDR3 has 14 residues. About this clone: Its antigen is not identified.

Isolated RNA was reverse transcribed into cDNA used as the sequencing template. Data came from immunoSEQ multiplex PCR; TCRdb stores just in-frame clones and leaves some out. The top ten clones hold roughly 3.3% of a sample with 190,000 or so clones, approximately 56% of them seen once. As to treatment: oral pan-JAK inhibitor, 5-10 mg twice daily. Sampling of alopecia areata patients yielded lesional scalp punch biopsies as well as peripheral blood. The receptor comes from a human donor with alopecia areata. Material: CD4+ T cells sorted from blood, obtained at week 4, from a patient treated with tofacitinib. The chain uses TRBV5-6 and TRBJ1-3; D is perhaps TRBD1 (5 bases). The DNA of the CDR3 is TGTGCCAGCAGCCGCCCGGGGGCTGGAAACACCATATATTTT. Translated, it gives CASSRPGAGNTIYF.